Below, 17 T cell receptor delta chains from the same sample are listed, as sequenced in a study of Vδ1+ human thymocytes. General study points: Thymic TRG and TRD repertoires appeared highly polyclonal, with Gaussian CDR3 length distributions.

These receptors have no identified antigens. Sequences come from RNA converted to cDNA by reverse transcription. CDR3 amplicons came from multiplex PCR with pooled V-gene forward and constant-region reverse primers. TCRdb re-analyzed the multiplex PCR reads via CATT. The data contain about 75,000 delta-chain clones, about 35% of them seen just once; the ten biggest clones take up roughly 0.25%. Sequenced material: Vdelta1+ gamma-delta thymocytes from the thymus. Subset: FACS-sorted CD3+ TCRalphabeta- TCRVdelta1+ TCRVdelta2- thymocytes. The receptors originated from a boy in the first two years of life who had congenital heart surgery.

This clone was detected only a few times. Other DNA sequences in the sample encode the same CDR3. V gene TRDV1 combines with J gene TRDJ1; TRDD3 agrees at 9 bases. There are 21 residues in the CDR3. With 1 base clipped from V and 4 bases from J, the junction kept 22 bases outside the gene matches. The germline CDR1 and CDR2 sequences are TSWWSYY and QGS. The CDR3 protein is CALGEPEDLPTGGQWGDKLIF. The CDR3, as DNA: TGTGCTCTTGGGGAACCGGAAGACCTGCCAACTGGGGGACAATGGGGCGATAAACTCATCTTT.

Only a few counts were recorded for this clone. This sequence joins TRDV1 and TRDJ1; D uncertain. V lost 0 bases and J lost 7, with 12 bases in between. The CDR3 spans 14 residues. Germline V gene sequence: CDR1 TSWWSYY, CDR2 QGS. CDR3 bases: TGTGCTCTTGGGGAACTCCTTTGGGACGGTAAACTCATCTTT. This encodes CALGELLWDGKLIF.

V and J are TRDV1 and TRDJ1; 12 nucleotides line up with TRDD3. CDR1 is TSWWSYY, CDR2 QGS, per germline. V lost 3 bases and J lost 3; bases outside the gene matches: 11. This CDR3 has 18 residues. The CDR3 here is CALGEHSEAGGYADKLIF. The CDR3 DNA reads TGTGCTCTTGGGGAGCATTCCGAAGCTGGGGGATACGCCGATAAACTCATCTTT.

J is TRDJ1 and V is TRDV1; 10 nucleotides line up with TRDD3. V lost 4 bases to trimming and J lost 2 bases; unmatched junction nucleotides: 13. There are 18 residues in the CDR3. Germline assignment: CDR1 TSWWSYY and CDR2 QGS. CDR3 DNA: TGTGCTCTTGGGGTCAGGATTCGACGACTGGGGGATACCGATAAACTCATCTTT. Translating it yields CALGVRIRRLGDTDKLIF.

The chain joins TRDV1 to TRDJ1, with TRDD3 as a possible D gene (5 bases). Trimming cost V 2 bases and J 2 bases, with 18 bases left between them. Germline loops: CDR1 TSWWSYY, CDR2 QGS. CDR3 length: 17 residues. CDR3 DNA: TGTGCTCTTGGGGAATCGTGTTACTGGCGACCTACCGATAAACTCATCTTT. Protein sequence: CALGESCYWRPTDKLIF.

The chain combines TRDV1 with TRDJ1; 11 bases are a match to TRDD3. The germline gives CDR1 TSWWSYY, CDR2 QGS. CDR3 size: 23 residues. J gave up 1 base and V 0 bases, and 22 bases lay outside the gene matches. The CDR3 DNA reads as TGTGCTCTTGGGGAACTAGACCTCCCTTCCTACGTATCTGGGGGATACACCACCGATAAACTCATCTTT. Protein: CALGELDLPSYVSGGYTTDKLIF.

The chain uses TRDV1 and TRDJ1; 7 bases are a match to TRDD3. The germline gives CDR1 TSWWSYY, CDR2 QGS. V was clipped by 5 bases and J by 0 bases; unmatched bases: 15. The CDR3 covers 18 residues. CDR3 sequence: CALGSPWWGTTYTDKLIF. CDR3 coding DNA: TGTGCTCTTGGGTCGCCGTGGTGGGGGACGACATACACCGATAAACTCATCTTT.

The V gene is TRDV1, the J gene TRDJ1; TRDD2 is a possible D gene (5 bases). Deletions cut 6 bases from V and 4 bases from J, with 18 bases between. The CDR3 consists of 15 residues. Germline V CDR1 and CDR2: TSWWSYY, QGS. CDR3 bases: TGTGCTCTTGGCAGTTTACTTCCCACCAACGATAAACTCATCTTT. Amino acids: CALGSLLPTNDKLIF.

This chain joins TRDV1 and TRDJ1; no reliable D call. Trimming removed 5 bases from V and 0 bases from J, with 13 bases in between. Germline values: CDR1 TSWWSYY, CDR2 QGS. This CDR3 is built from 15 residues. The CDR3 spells CALGNPRRYTDKLIF. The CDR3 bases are TGTGCTCTTGGGAACCCCCGGCGGTACACCGATAAACTCATCTTT.

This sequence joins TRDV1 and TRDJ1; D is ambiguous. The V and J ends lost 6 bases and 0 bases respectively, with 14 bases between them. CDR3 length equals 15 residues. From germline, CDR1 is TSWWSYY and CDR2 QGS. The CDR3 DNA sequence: TGTGCTCTTGGAGCCCTGGTCAAGGACACCGATAAACTCATCTTT. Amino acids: CALGALVKDTDKLIF.

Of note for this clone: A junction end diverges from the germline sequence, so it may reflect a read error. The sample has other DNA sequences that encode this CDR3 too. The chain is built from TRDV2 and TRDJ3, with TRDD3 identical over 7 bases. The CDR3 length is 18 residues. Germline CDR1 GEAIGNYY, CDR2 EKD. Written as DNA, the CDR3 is TGTGCCTGCGACACTGGGGCCATACCCTTCTGGGACACCCGACAGATGTTTTTC. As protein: CACDTGAIPFWDTRQMFF.

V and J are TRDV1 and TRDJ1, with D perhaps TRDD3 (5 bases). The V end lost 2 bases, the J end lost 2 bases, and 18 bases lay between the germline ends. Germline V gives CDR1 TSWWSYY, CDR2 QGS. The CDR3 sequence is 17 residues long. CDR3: CALGETLLRDLTDKLIF. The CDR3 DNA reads TGTGCTCTTGGGGAAACTCTTCTGAGGGATCTTACCGATAAACTCATCTTT.

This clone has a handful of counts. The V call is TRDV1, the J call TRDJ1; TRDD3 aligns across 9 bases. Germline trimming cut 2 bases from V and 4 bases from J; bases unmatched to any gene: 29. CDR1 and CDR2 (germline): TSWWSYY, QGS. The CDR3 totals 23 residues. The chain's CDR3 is CALGERASGFLRGYAGLGDKLIF. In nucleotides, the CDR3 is TGTGCTCTTGGGGAAAGGGCAAGTGGTTTCCTTCGGGGATACGCGGGGCTCGGCGATAAACTCATCTTT.

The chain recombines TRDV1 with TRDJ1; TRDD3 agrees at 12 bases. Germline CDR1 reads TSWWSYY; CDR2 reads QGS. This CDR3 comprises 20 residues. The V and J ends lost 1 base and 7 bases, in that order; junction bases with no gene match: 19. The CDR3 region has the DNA TGTGCTCTTGGGGAACGATTCTCCTCCCCCTGGGGGATACGCGCCTCTAAACTCATCTTT. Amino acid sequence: CALGERFSSPWGIRASKLIF.

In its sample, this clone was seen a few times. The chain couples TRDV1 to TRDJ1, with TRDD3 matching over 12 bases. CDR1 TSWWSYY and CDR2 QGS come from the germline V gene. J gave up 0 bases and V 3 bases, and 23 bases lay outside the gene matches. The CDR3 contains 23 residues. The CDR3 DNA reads TGTGCTCTTGGGGATTATTTCCTTCCCCTACTGGGGGATACCTTCCCCTACACCGATAAACTCATCTTT. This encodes CALGDYFLPLLGDTFPYTDKLIF.

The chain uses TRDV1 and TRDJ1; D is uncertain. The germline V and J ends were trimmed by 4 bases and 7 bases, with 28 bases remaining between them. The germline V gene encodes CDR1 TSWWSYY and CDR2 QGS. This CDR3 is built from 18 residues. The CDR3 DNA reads TGTGCTCTTGGGGCCCGGGCAGAGGGGTTCCCCCACAAATCTAAACTCATCTTT. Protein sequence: CALGARAEGFPHKSKLIF.

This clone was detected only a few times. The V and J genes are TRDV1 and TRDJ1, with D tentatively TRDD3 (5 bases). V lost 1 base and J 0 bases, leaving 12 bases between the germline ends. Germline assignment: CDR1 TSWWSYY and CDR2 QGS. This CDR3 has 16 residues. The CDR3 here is CALGEPVLAYTDKLIF. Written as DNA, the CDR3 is TGTGCTCTTGGGGAACCCGTACTGGCCTACACCGATAAACTCATCTTT.